This TCR beta chain was observed in a study of T cell responses to AZD1222 COVID-19 vaccine. General study results and limits: Repertoires in all cases were sampled only once the peak T cell response had passed. The donors showed a predominance of white British ancestry and of females, with possible underestimation of clonal diversity.

Concerning this clone: Its antigen is unidentified.

The CDR3 length is 15 residues. The J segment lost 8 bases and the V segment lost 1 base, leaving 7 bases of the junction unmatched. The V gene's germline CDR1 is ENHRY and CDR2 SYGVKD. Data came from immunoSEQ multiplex PCR; TCRdb stores just in-frame clones and leaves some out. The repertoire holds around 99,000 clones, with approximately 90% as singletons. Source: peripheral blood, taken on day 0 of AZD1222 vaccination. This clonotype was sampled from an adult in good health. The rearrangement joins TRBV10-3 to TRBJ2-1; 8 nucleotides line up with TRBD2. The CDR3 nucleotides are TGTGCCATCAGTGAGTGGCGGGGGGCTGGGGATGAGCAGTTCTTC. Protein: CAISEWRGAGDEQFF.